Following are 23 T cell receptor beta chains from one sample sequenced in a study of T cells in Graves' hyperthyroidism and ophthalmopathy. There were TCR beta CDR3 regions amplified from RNA transcripts. The HTBI set primed first-round TCR CDR3 RT-PCR. MiXCR, run by TCRdb on the multiplex PCR reads, gives a single entry per CDR3 protein. The top ten clones hold under 8% of a sample with a few hundred thousand distinct CDR3 sequences, approximately 15% of them seen once. The sequenced material came from blood. The receptors shown here come from a woman aged 25 to 39 with Graves' hyperthyroidism.

This clonotype was found many times. V usage is TRBV28 and J usage is TRBJ1-1; D unclear. Trimming removed 6 bases at V and 4 bases at J, with 15 bases between. The length of the CDR3 is 14 residues. Germline-derived CDR1 and CDR2 are MDHEN and SYDVKM. CDR3 in DNA: TGTGCCAGCAGCCTTTTAGGCGCGCGCACTGAAGCTTTCTTT. Translation gives CASSLLGARTEAFF.

This clonotype was counted between two and nine times. CDR3 bases: TGTGCCACCAGCAGAGATCTGGAATACCAAGAGACCCAGTACTTC. This encodes CATSRDLEYQETQYF. This sequence joins TRBV15 and TRBJ2-5; no clear D. The V gene's germline CDR1 is LNHNV and CDR2 YYDKDF (reference sequence). CDR3 size: 15 residues. V was cut by 0 bases and J by 0 bases, with 8 bases left in between.

The CDR3 DNA reads TGTGCCAGCAGTTACTCGGGGGATTACAATGAGCAGTTCTTC. This encodes CASSYSGDYNEQFF. The chain carries TRBV6-5 and TRBJ2-1; D could derive from TRBD1 or TRBD2 (5 bases each). The germline gives CDR1 MNHEY, CDR2 SVGAGI. There are 14 residues in the CDR3. V was clipped by 0 bases and J by 4 bases, with 7 bases between them.

Many counts were recorded for this clonotype. The genes are TRBV28 and TRBJ2-7; D possibly corresponds to TRBD2 (6 bases). There are 15 residues in the CDR3. CDR1 is MDHEN and CDR2 is SYDVKM in the germline V gene. V lost 6 bases and J 4 bases, leaving 19 bases between the germline ends. CDR3 bases: TGTGCCAGCAGACACCCTCGGGACTTACCGTACGAGCAGTACTTC. Translation gives CASRHPRDLPYEQYF.

The genes are TRBV19 and TRBJ2-5; TRBD1 matches at 8 bases. Germline loops: CDR1 LNHDA, CDR2 SQIVND (reference sequence). CDR3 length: 17 amino acids. The V gene end was trimmed by 2 bases and the J gene end by 0 bases; junction bases not matched to a gene: 8. CDR3 amino acids: CASSIRTGQANQETQYF. The DNA of the CDR3 is TGTGCCAGTAGTATACGTACGGGACAGGCGAACCAAGAGACCCAGTACTTC. Based on the CDR3 plus reference TRBV19 and TRBJ2-5, the full variable domain is DGGITQSPKYLFRKEGQNVTLSCEQNLNHDAMYWYRQDPGQGLRLIYYSQIVNDFQKGDIAEGYSVSREKKESFPLTVTSAQKNPTAFYLCASSIRTGQANQETQYFGPGTRLLVL.

This clonotype was seen only a few times. The V and J genes are TRBV20-1 and TRBJ2-7; TRBD1 or TRBD2 may be the D gene (6 bases each). Germline V gene lookup returns CDR1 DFQATT and CDR2 SNEGSKA (reference sequence). The CDR3 has 18 amino acids. With 0 bases removed from V and 4 bases from J, the gap between germline ends came to 25 bases. The CDR3 loop reads CSARDPDGKGEAIYEQYF. The DNA for the CDR3 is TGCAGTGCTAGAGACCCCGATGGAAAGGGGGAGGCGATTTACGAGCAGTACTTC.

This clonotype occurred a few times. As DNA, the CDR3 is TGTGCCAGCAGCACGACAGGGCTATCCGTCGAGCAGTACTTC. This codes for CASSTTGLSVEQYF. The rearrangement joins TRBV7-6 to TRBJ2-7, with 7 positions matching TRBD1. Germline V lookup: CDR1 SGHVS, CDR2 FNYEAQ. V shed 5 bases and J 6 bases; nucleotides not matched to a gene: 10. The CDR3 runs to 14 residues.

At least ten counts were recorded for this clonotype. This chain uses TRBV3-1 with TRBJ2-5, with no clear D. CDR1 is LGHDT, CDR2 YNNKEL, per germline (reference sequence). This CDR3 region has 15 residues. Trimming took off 2 bases at V and 1 base at J, with 11 bases between the two ends. CDR3 DNA: TGTGCCAGCAGCCAACTTGACCCAGGCCAAGAGACCCAGTACTTC. This gives the protein CASSQLDPGQETQYF.

In this sample, this clonotype turned up many times. V gene TRBV12-3 or TRBV12-4 combines with J gene TRBJ2-2, with D unclear. Trimming shortened V by 8 bases and J by 3 bases, and 13 bases separated the two germline ends. The CDR3 spans 14 residues. The CDR3 sequence: CASCRNGYTGELFF. The DNA of the CDR3 is TGTGCCAGCTGTCGAAACGGCTACACCGGGGAGCTGTTTTTT.

This clonotype was seen a handful of times. The chain recombines TRBV9 with TRBJ2-5; D remains ambiguous. V was trimmed by 4 bases and J by 5 bases, leaving 21 bases between them. The CDR3 length is 16 residues. Germline CDR1 is SGDLS and CDR2 is YYNGEE. This CDR3 is CASSPRSGTAQETQYF. The CDR3 nucleotides are TGTGCCAGCAGCCCCCGGTCGGGCACGGCCCAGGAGACCCAGTACTTC.

In the case of this clonotype: This may arise from a read error, as a much more abundant clone is one base away. V gene TRBV3-1 combines with J gene TRBJ1-2; 7 bases are a match to TRBD1. The CDR3 totals 14 residues. Losses at the gene ends were 1 base for V and 4 bases for J; bases not matched to a gene: 3. Germline V gives CDR1 LGHDT, CDR2 YNNKEL (reference sequence). The CDR3 DNA follows: TGTGCCAGCAGCCAAGTACAGGGGTGCTATGGCTACACCTTC. Translation gives CASSQVQGCYGYTF.

V is TRBV20-1 and J is TRBJ2-1; D gene ambiguous. The CDR3 sequence is 13 residues long. Germline CDR1 is DFQATT and CDR2 is SNEGSKA (reference sequence). The germline V and J ends were trimmed by 3 bases and 2 bases, with 8 bases remaining between them. CDR3 DNA sequence: TGCAGTGCTAGCCTAGGCACCTACAATGAGCAGTTCTTC. Translation gives CSASLGTYNEQFF.

This clonotype was detected ten times or more. The chain combines TRBV18 with TRBJ1-4; D call uncertain. Germline V CDR1 and CDR2: KGHSH, LQKENI. The CDR3 is 12 amino acids. The V end lost 6 bases, the J end lost 3 bases, and 5 bases lay between the germline ends. The CDR3 DNA follows: TGTGCCAGCTCCCCCGCTAATGAAAAACTGTTTTTT. It codes for CASSPANEKLFF.

The J gene is TRBJ2-2, the V gene TRBV6-4; D gene ambiguous. The CDR3 is 12 residues long. Trimming shortened V by 0 bases and J by 7 bases, and 3 bases separated the two germline ends. Per the germline V gene, CDR1 is MRHNA and CDR2 is SNTAGT. The DNA for the CDR3 is TGTGCCAGCAGTGACTCATACGGGGAGCTGTTTTTT. Encoded protein: CASSDSYGELFF.

This clonotype was observed many times. The chain is built from TRBV7-2 and TRBJ1-2; the D is unclear. V gave up 1 base and J gave up 0 bases, with 6 bases separating them. The CDR3 is made up of 14 amino acids. Germline values: CDR1 SGHTA, CDR2 FQGNSA. The CDR3: CASSLEVANYGYTF. The CDR3 nucleotides read TGTGCCAGCAGCTTAGAGGTAGCTAACTATGGCTACACCTTC.

This clonotype was counted many times. The rearrangement joins TRBV11-1 to TRBJ2-1; tentative D call: TRBD1 (6 bases). The CDR3 sequence is 15 residues long. V dropped 1 base and J dropped 2 bases, with 9 bases sitting between them. Germline values: CDR1 SGHAT, CDR2 FQDESV (reference sequence). Here the CDR3 reads CASSLVGATYNEQFF. DNA for the CDR3: TGTGCCAGCAGCTTAGTGGGGGCCACCTACAATGAGCAGTTCTTC. The variable domain in full, with the rest retrieved from reference TRBV11-1 and TRBJ2-1, is EAEVAQSPRYKITEKSQAVAFWCDPISGHATLYWYRQILGQGPELLVQFQDESVVDDSQLPKDRFSAERLKGVDSTLKIQPAELGDSAMYLCASSLVGATYNEQFFGPGTRLTVL.

This clonotype was seen at least ten times. The chain uses TRBV27 and TRBJ2-1; 9 positions match TRBD1. Germline V gives CDR1 MNHEY, CDR2 SMNVEV (reference sequence). Trimming cost V 6 bases and J 6 bases; bases outside gene matches: 3. The CDR3 is 13 residues long. The CDR3 sequence is CASRLTGGNEQFF. CDR3 bases: TGTGCCAGCAGACTGACAGGGGGCAATGAGCAGTTCTTC.

This chain links TRBV3-1 with TRBJ1-1, with D perhaps TRBD1 (5 bases). The CDR3 has 12 amino acids. Germline V gives CDR1 LGHDT, CDR2 YNNKEL (reference sequence). V was clipped by 3 bases and J by 7 bases, with 9 bases between them. The DNA of the CDR3 is TGTGCCAGCAGCCAGGTCGGGGGTGAAGCTTTCTTT. It specifies CASSQVGGEAFF.

This clonotype was counted ten times or more. This chain uses TRBV3-1 with TRBJ1-6, with D unclear. Germline loops: CDR1 LGHDT, CDR2 YNNKEL (reference sequence). This CDR3 spans 14 amino acids. V was pared by 2 bases and J by 8 bases, with 10 bases between. As DNA, the CDR3 is TGTGCCAGCAGCCAAATTGCTGGGGATTCACCCCTCCACTTT. Protein: CASSQIAGDSPLHF.

The chain joins TRBV6-1 to TRBJ2-3; D unclear. CDR1 is MNHNS and CDR2 is SASEGT in the germline V gene. With 4 bases removed from V and 3 bases from J, the gap between germline ends came to 8 bases. The CDR3 has 13 amino acids. The CDR3 reads CASSAKRTDTQYF. CDR3 nucleotide sequence: TGTGCCAGCAGTGCTAAGAGGACAGATACGCAGTATTTT.

This clonotype was counted at least ten times. The rearrangement links TRBV2 to TRBJ2-7, with 10 bases that match TRBD1. From germline, CDR1 is SNHLY and CDR2 FYNNEI. The V segment lost 8 bases and the J segment 3 bases; nucleotides outside the gene matches: 19. The CDR3 is 18 residues long. Written as DNA, the CDR3 is TGTGCCAGCCGTAAGGTACCCGGGACAGGGGTTTCTCACTACGAGCAGTACTTC. Residues: CASRKVPGTGVSHYEQYF. The whole variable domain, filled in from reference TRBV2 and TRBJ2-7, reads EPEVTQTPSHQVTQMGQEVILRCVPISNHLYFYWYRQILGQKVEFLVSFYNNEISEKSEIFDDQFSVERPDGSNFTLKIRSTKLEDSAMYFCASRKVPGTGVSHYEQYFGPGTRLTVT.

V gene TRBV6-5 combines with J gene TRBJ1-2; no clear D. V was clipped by 4 bases and J by 6 bases, with 15 bases between them. The CDR3 covers 14 residues. The germline V gene encodes CDR1 MNHEY and CDR2 SVGAGI. The CDR3 nucleotides read TGTGCCAGCAGTTTACGGAGGATCGAGGATGGCTACACCTTC. As protein: CASSLRRIEDGYTF.

Concerning this clonotype: A read error may explain this, as a much larger clone is one base away. J is TRBJ2-1 and V is TRBV5-1; 9 nucleotides match TRBD1. V trimming: 0 bases; J trimming: 5 bases; junction bases outside the gene matches: 3. Germline V lookup: CDR1 SGHRS, CDR2 YFSETQ. The CDR3 is 15 residues long. The CDR3 DNA follows: TGCGCCAGCAGCTTGGGCGGGACAGGGCACAATGAGCAGTTCTTC. This codes for CASSLGGTGHNEQFF.